This T cell receptor (beta chain) came from a study of spatial heterogeneity in lung cancer. About the study: The mean occurrence of each unique TCR and UMI combination in raw reads exceeded 8.5. Overall study findings and caveats: Whereas they appeared in blood less at follow-up, ubiquitous expanded tumor TCRs appeared there more at resection.

V lost 4 bases to trimming and J lost 0 bases; unmatched junction nucleotides: 2. This CDR3 has 15 residues. Germline CDR1 is SNHLY and CDR2 is FYNNEI. This clonotype has ten or more counts. Antigen unknown. One entry per CDR3 protein, called by TCRdb with MiXCR from the 5' RACE reads. The table shows roughly 15,000 distinct CDR3 sequences, with 7% to 9% occurring only once. Time point noted: sample taken at primary tumor resection. The authors sequenced whole RNA from tumor, nontumor lung or frozen PBMC without sorting. The rearrangement uses TRBV2 and TRBJ1-1, with 10 bases lining up with TRBD1. Sequencing was performed on PBMCs, taken at surgery. The TCR was taken from a female donor with early-stage non-small cell lung cancer. DNA of the CDR3: TGTGCCAGCAGTGGGACAGGGGGGATGAACACTGAAGCTTTCTTT. Translated: CASSGTGGMNTEAFF.